The 12 T cell receptor beta chains below were found in one sample sequenced in a study of blood T cell repertoires in COVID-19. TCRdb's copy holds only in-frame clones and misses some; the assay was immunoSEQ multiplex PCR. Among 350,000 or so clones listed, roughly 90% were seen once. The sequenced material came from PBMCs or T cells enriched from blood (not recorded which). The origin of the receptors is a woman aged 25 to 39 who had recovered from COVID-19.

J is TRBJ2-7 and V is TRBV9; 8 nucleotides match TRBD2. CDR1 is SGDLS, CDR2 YYNGEE, per germline. This CDR3 comprises 14 residues. Trimming took 0 bases from V and 5 from J; bases not matched to a gene: 4. The chain's CDR3 is CASSVVGREDEQYF. In DNA, the CDR3 is TGTGCCAGCAGCGTAGTTGGGCGGGAGGACGAGCAGTACTTC.

CDR3: CASSLGSSGRYEQYF. The CDR3 DNA follows: TGCGCCAGCAGCTTGGGGAGTAGCGGGAGGTACGAGCAGTACTTC. This sequence joins TRBV5-1 and TRBJ2-7; TRBD2 agrees at 10 bases. CDR1 and CDR2 (germline): SGHRS, YFSETQ. The CDR3 contains 15 residues. With 0 bases clipped from V and 4 bases from J, the junction kept 4 bases outside the gene matches. The whole variable domain, remainder taken from reference TRBV5-1 and TRBJ2-7, is KAGVTQTPRYLIKTRGQQVTLSCSPISGHRSVSWYQQTPGQGLQFLFEYFSETQRNKGNFPGRFSGRQFSNSRSEMNVSTLELGDSALYLCASSLGSSGRYEQYFGPGTRLTVT.

This clone was counted a single time. The chain carries TRBV5-1 and TRBJ2-7, with TRBD1 matching over 11 bases. Germline V gives CDR1 SGHRS, CDR2 YFSETQ. The CDR3 runs to 15 residues. V lost 4 bases, J lost 3 bases, and 6 bases stayed unmatched. Written as DNA, the CDR3 is TGCGCCAGCAGCCTACGGACAGGGGGCATCTACGAGCAGTACTTC. Protein: CASSLRTGGIYEQYF.

The chain couples TRBV2 to TRBJ1-3; TRBD1 matches at 8 bases. The CDR3 is 14 amino acids. J lost 4 bases, V lost 5 bases, and 4 bases had no gene match. Germline lookup yields CDR1 SNHLY and CDR2 FYNNEI. DNA for the CDR3: TGTGCCAGCAGTTTACAGGGGGGCGGAAACACCATATATTTT. Translating gives CASSLQGGGNTIYF.

The V and J genes are TRBV3-1 (or the pseudogene TRBV3-2) and TRBJ2-7; TRBD2 matches at 8 bases. The CDR3 is made up of 16 amino acids. The germline CDR1 and CDR2 sequences are LGHDT and YNNKEL (reference sequence). V lost 0 bases to trimming and J lost 4 bases; unmatched junction nucleotides: 8. Here the CDR3 DNA reads TGTGCCAGCAGCCAAGATGCCTCGGGGGGGCTGTACGAGCAGTACTTC. Its translation: CASSQDASGGLYEQYF.

V is TRBV16 and J is TRBJ2-2; TRBD1 might be the D (6 bases). The CDR3 contains 15 residues. V lost 4 bases, J lost 6 bases, and 15 bases lay in between. Germline assignment: CDR1 KGHSY and CDR2 FQNENV. CDR3 sequence: CASSPSTGSSGELFF. In DNA form, the CDR3 reads TGTGCCAGCAGCCCCTCGACAGGCTCTTCCGGGGAGCTGTTTTTT.

This clone turned up a few times. The gene calls are TRBV3-1 (or the pseudogene TRBV3-2) and TRBJ1-1, with 8 bases identical to TRBD1. Germline V gene lookup returns CDR1 LGHDT and CDR2 YNNKEL (reference sequence). The CDR3 consists of 17 residues. After removal of 0 bases from V and 4 bases from J, the junction contained 10 bases not matched to a gene. CDR3 residues: CASSQDPPGQVVTEAFF. The CDR3 DNA reads TGTGCCAGCAGCCAAGATCCCCCGGGACAGGTCGTCACTGAAGCTTTCTTT.

The V gene is TRBV5-4, the J gene TRBJ1-1; 7 nucleotides agree with TRBD1. Trimming at V came to 4 bases and at J to 3 bases, leaving 6 bases not matched to a gene. Looked up from germline, CDR1 is SGHNT and CDR2 is YYREEE (reference sequence). This CDR3 is 14 amino acids long. The CDR3 region is CASSGTGADTEAFF. The DNA of the CDR3 is TGTGCCAGCAGCGGAACAGGGGCGGACACTGAAGCTTTCTTT.

This clone is a singleton in its sample. This chain uses TRBV18 with TRBJ1-1, with 7 bases fitting TRBD1. Trimming at V came to 1 base and at J to 1 base, leaving 6 bases not matched to a gene. Looked up from germline, CDR1 is KGHSH and CDR2 is LQKENI. CDR3 length: 16 amino acids. The CDR3 region has the DNA TGTGCCAGCTCACCACTGGGACAGCTAAGGAACACTGAAGCTTTCTTT. Translation gives CASSPLGQLRNTEAFF.

There are a few counts of this clone. J is TRBJ1-1 and V is TRBV10-2; D is perhaps TRBD1 (5 bases). The V end was cut by 3 bases, the J end by 3 bases, with 8 bases between. Germline CDR1 is WSHSY and CDR2 is SAAADI. The CDR3 contains 13 residues. In nucleotides, the CDR3 is TGCGCCAGCAGTGATAAGGGGTACACTGAAGCTTTCTTT. Translated, it gives CASSDKGYTEAFF.

The rearrangement joins TRBV7-8 to TRBJ2-5, with a tentative D call TRBD2 (5 bases). The CDR3 loop spans 15 amino acids. Germline values: CDR1 SGHVS, CDR2 FQNEAQ. The ends were cut back, 4 bases at V and 5 bases at J, with 17 bases in the middle. CDR3 region: CASSYQAGRSETQYF. The CDR3, as DNA: TGTGCCAGCAGCTACCAGGCGGGTCGATCGGAGACCCAGTACTTC. Variable domain in full (rest from reference TRBV7-8 and TRBJ2-5): GAGVSQSPRYKVAKRGQDVALRCDPISGHVSLFWYQQALGQGPEFLTYFQNEAQLDKSGLPSDRFFAERPEGSVSTLKIQRTQQEDSAVYLCASSYQAGRSETQYFGPGTRLLVL.

The gene calls are TRBV28 and TRBJ1-1, with D possibly matching TRBD1 (5 bases). V lost 8 bases, J lost 4 bases, and 11 bases lay in between. The CDR3 runs to 12 residues. Looked up from germline, CDR1 is MDHEN and CDR2 is SYDVKM. The CDR3 region is CASATGGTEAFF. DNA for the CDR3: TGTGCCAGCGCGACGGGGGGCACTGAAGCTTTCTTT.